This TCR beta chain was captured by sequencing in a study of a mutant IDH1 vaccine in newly diagnosed glioma. Study background: Administration of eight vaccinations to patients took place in weeks 1, 3, 5, 7, 11, 15, 19, 23. Patients got radiotherapy, temozolomide, or both beforehand, and most got both. Patients received vaccination from 4-6 weeks after radiotherapy alone, or with temozolomide cycles. Overall study results and limits: The study observed vaccine-induced immune responses in approximately 93% of patients.

Described time point: week 5, during vaccination. Every vaccine dose comprised 300 ug of mutant IDH1 20-mer peptide plus topical imiquimod. With regard to this clone: What it binds is not known.

Trimming pared 4 bases from V and 0 bases from J, leaving 22 bases between. This CDR3 region has 18 residues. Germline assignment: CDR1 SGDLS and CDR2 YYNGEE. Measured with immunoSEQ multiplex PCR; TCRdb has only the in-frame clones, and not every one. Of about 38,000 clones in the sample, about four fifths were seen once. Sequenced here: PBMCs, sampled from a glioma patient whose treatment included an IDH1 peptide vaccine. This TCR came from a man in his forties with glioma. The rearrangement uses TRBV9 and TRBJ2-5; D possibly corresponds to TRBD2 (8 bases). The CDR3 region has the DNA TGTGCCAGCAGCCCTTGGATAGCGGGACAGTCGTACCAAGAGACCCAGTACTTC. Its protein is CASSPWIAGQSYQETQYF.